Each of the 7 T cell receptor beta chains below was sequenced from the same sample in a study of CD8 T cells in ankylosing spondylitis. TCRdb re-called the 5' RACE reads through MiXCR, storing one row per CDR3 protein. The data show 150,000 to 200,000 distinct CDR3 sequences, roughly 13% seen once. The sample was blood, either unsorted or a sorted T cell fraction (not recorded which). The receptor source for this set is a female donor with ankylosing spondylitis or in good health (not recorded which).

On this clonotype: With a much larger clone just one base away, this may be a read error. The V and J genes are TRBV7-2 and TRBJ2-7, with 9 bases lining up with TRBD2. This CDR3 is built from 15 residues. Unmatched junction bases numbered 8, after V lost 1 base and J lost 7 bases. The germline gives CDR1 SGHTA, CDR2 FQGNSA. CDR3 residues: CASSLVEAGGSEQYF. The CDR3 nucleotides are TGTGCCAGCAGCTTAGTCGAAGCGGGAGGTTCAGAGCAGTACTTC.

The V gene is TRBV4-3, the J gene TRBJ1-4; possible D gene TRBD1, 6 bases. The CDR3 extends over 16 amino acids. Germline V CDR1 and CDR2: LGHNA, YSLEER. Between the trimmed V and J ends, which lost 0 bases and 7 bases, there was a span of 15 bases. The CDR3 is CASSQEPQGNGEKLFF. The CDR3 nucleotides read TGCGCCAGCAGCCAAGAACCACAGGGAAACGGTGAAAAACTGTTTTTT.

Ten or more counts support this clonotype. V usage is TRBV7-2 and J usage is TRBJ2-7; 7 bases agree with TRBD2. V shed 7 bases, J shed 1 base, and the junction held 10 bases outside the gene matches. The CDR3 runs 15 residues. Germline V gives CDR1 SGHTA, CDR2 FQGNSA. In DNA form, the CDR3 reads TGTGCCAGCACCCTGCGACTAGCTGAATCCTACGAGCAGTACTTC. Residues: CASTLRLAESYEQYF.

This clonotype showed up many times. This chain joins TRBV7-8 and TRBJ2-7; no reliable D call. The germline CDR1 and CDR2 sequences are SGHVS and FQNEAQ. Trimming took off 5 bases at V and 5 bases at J, with 13 bases between the two ends. The CDR3 runs to 13 residues. DNA for the CDR3: TGTGCCAGCAGCCTCGGAAGAAGGAACGAGCAGTACTTC. Amino acids: CASSLGRRNEQYF.

This clonotype has a handful of counts. The rearrangement links TRBV7-2 to TRBJ2-1, with D possibly TRBD2 on 5 matching bases. Germline CDR1 reads SGHTA; CDR2 reads FQGNSA. V lost 1 base to trimming and J lost 8 bases, with 9 bases between them. The CDR3 is 13 residues long. The CDR3 here is CASSLEVRDEQFF. In DNA, the CDR3 is TGTGCCAGCAGCTTAGAGGTGAGGGATGAGCAGTTCTTC. The entire variable domain, with the rest obtained from reference TRBV7-2 and TRBJ2-1, is as follows: GAGVSQSPSNKVTEKGKDVELRCDPISGHTALYWYRQSLGQGLEFLIYFQGNSAPDKSGLPSDRFSAERTGGSVSTLTIQRTQQEDSAVYLCASSLEVRDEQFFGPGTRLTVL.

The rearrangement links TRBV7-6 to TRBJ2-7; D is ambiguous. Germline CDR1 is SGHVS and CDR2 is FNYEAQ. This CDR3 has 14 residues. V gave up 5 bases and J gave up 5 bases, with 16 bases separating them. The CDR3 reads CASSPLARSDEQYF. The CDR3 DNA is TGTGCCAGCAGCCCCCTTGCTAGATCGGACGAGCAGTACTTC.

This clonotype was counted at least ten times. J is TRBJ1-5 and V is TRBV7-2; D not certain. This CDR3 is 13 amino acids long. Trimming cost V 2 bases and J 7 bases, with 9 bases left between them. Per germline, CDR1 SGHTA and CDR2 FQGNSA. The CDR3 DNA reads as TGTGCCAGCAGCTTATATAGCGACCAGCCCCAGCATTTT. This gives the protein CASSLYSDQPQHF.